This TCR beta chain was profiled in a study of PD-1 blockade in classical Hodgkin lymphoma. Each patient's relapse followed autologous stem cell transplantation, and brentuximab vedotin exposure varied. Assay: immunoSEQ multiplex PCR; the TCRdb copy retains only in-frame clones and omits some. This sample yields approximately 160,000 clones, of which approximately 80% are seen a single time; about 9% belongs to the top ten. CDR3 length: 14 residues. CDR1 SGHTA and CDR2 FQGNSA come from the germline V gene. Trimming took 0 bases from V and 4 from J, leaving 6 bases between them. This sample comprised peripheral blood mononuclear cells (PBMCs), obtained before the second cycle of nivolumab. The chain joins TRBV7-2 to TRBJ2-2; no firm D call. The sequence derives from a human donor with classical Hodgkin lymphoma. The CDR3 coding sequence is TGTGCCAGCAGCTTAGCGGCAGCCACCGGGGAGCTGTTTTTT. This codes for CASSLAAATGELFF.